The 30 T cell receptor beta chains below come from one sample, sequenced in a study of shared clonotypes between healthy human individuals. The table came from immunoSEQ multiplex PCR; TCRdb's copy has only in-frame clones and leaves some out. This table has roughly 890,000 clones, about 91% appearing once. Naive CD8 cells lacked CD45RO and underwent positive selection for CCR7, leaving out terminally differentiated effector memory CD45RA+ cells. Sequenced material: naive CD8+ T cells sorted from blood. These TCRs come from a young man in good health.

The chain is built from TRBV15 and TRBJ1-1; the D gene is possibly TRBD1 (5 bases). V was trimmed by 3 bases and J by 8 bases, leaving 16 bases between them. The CDR3 runs to 14 residues. Germline CDR1 LNHNV, CDR2 YYDKDF (reference sequence). CDR3 coding DNA: TGTGCCACCAGCAGGGAGGGGATCGGTAAAGAAGCTTTCTTT. This sequence encodes CATSREGIGKEAFF.

The V call is TRBV19, the J call TRBJ2-2; TRBD2 is a possible D gene (5 bases). Deletions cut 2 bases from V and 6 bases from J, with 7 bases between. This CDR3 is 13 amino acids long. Germline assignment: CDR1 LNHDA and CDR2 SQIVND (reference sequence). The CDR3 coding sequence is TGTGCCAGTAGTATAAACGGGGCCGGGGAGCTGTTTTTT. Translation gives CASSINGAGELFF. The variable domain in full, with the rest retrieved from reference TRBV19 and TRBJ2-2, is DGGITQSPKYLFRKEGQNVTLSCEQNLNHDAMYWYRQDPGQGLRLIYYSQIVNDFQKGDIAEGYSVSREKKESFPLTVTSAQKNPTAFYLCASSINGAGELFFGEGSRLTVL.

The chain uses TRBV7-9 and TRBJ2-1; D might be TRBD1 (6 bases). The germline CDR1 and CDR2 sequences are SEHNR and FQNEAQ (reference sequence). The CDR3 length is 16 residues. Deletions cut 5 bases from V and 0 bases from J, with 14 bases between. In DNA form, the CDR3 reads TGTGCCAGCAGCACGATACAGGGCAGCTCCTACAATGAGCAGTTCTTC. It translates to CASSTIQGSSYNEQFF.

CDR3 sequence reads: CASSQVRTGPSTEAFF. CDR3 in DNA: TGTGCCAGCAGCCAAGTTCGGACAGGGCCGAGCACTGAAGCTTTCTTT. The chain recombines TRBV14 with TRBJ1-1, with 8 nucleotides matching TRBD1. V dropped 1 base and J dropped 4; count of bases not matched to a gene: 8. The CDR3 spans 16 residues. Germline V gene sequence: CDR1 SGHDN, CDR2 FVKESK.

The chain employs TRBV7-9 and TRBJ2-1; TRBD2 matches 11 bases. CDR1 and CDR2 (germline): SEHNR, FQNEAQ (reference sequence). CDR3 length: 12 amino acids. Trimming removed 5 bases from V and 15 bases from J; junction bases left unmatched: 6. The CDR3 protein is CASSATSGVLFF. DNA of the CDR3: TGTGCCAGCAGCGCGACTAGCGGGGTATTGTTCTTC.

J is TRBJ2-2 and V is TRBV6-6; the match to TRBD2 covers 14 bases. Germline V gene data show CDR1 as MNHNY and CDR2 as SVGAGI (reference sequence). This CDR3 has 16 residues. V was clipped by 5 bases and J by 8 bases; unmatched bases: 7. This CDR3 is CASSLTSGRALGELFF. The DNA for the CDR3 is TGTGCCAGCAGTCTGACTAGCGGGAGGGCCTTAGGGGAGCTGTTTTTT.

V and J are TRBV27 and TRBJ1-2; no firm D call. Germline CDR1 and CDR2: MNHEY and SMNVEV (reference sequence). The CDR3 runs to 11 residues. The V end lost 10 bases, the J end lost 8 bases, and 14 bases lay between the germline ends. CDR3 sequence reads: CATRESSGYTF. In nucleotides, the CDR3 is TGTGCCACAAGGGAATCTAGCGGCTACACCTTC.

This rearrangement joins TRBV6-6 to TRBJ2-2; D gene ambiguous. V gave up 0 bases and J gave up 1 base, with 9 bases separating them. Germline V CDR1 and CDR2: MNHNY, SVGAGI (reference sequence). There are 16 residues in the CDR3. This chain's CDR3 is CASSYSSILNTGELFF. The CDR3 DNA reads TGTGCCAGCAGTTACTCGTCCATCCTGAACACCGGGGAGCTGTTTTTT.

CDR3 residues: CASIPGWGATNTEAFF. The DNA for the CDR3 is TGCGCCAGCATTCCCGGATGGGGAGCCACGAACACTGAAGCTTTCTTT. This rearrangement joins TRBV5-1 to TRBJ1-1; no clear D. CDR1 and CDR2 (germline): SGHRS, YFSETQ. V lost 6 bases and J lost 1, with 19 bases in between. The CDR3 extends over 16 amino acids. The variable domain in full, with the rest retrieved from reference TRBV5-1 and TRBJ1-1, is KAGVTQTPRYLIKTRGQQVTLSCSPISGHRSVSWYQQTPGQGLQFLFEYFSETQRNKGNFPGRFSGRQFSNSRSEMNVSTLELGDSALYLCASIPGWGATNTEAFFGQGTRLTVV.

This clone showed up just once. J is TRBJ2-3 and V is TRBV13; 7 nucleotides line up with TRBD1. In germline, CDR1 is PRHDT, CDR2 FYEKMQ (reference sequence). The CDR3 is 15 residues long. V trimming: 1 base; J trimming: 2 bases; junction bases outside the gene matches: 3. The CDR3 loop is CASSLETGYTDTQYF. In nucleotides, the CDR3 is TGTGCCAGCAGCTTAGAGACAGGGTACACAGATACGCAGTATTTT.

This clone was recorded only once. This chain joins TRBV2 and TRBJ2-7; D is unclear. The germline V and J ends were trimmed by 3 bases and 2 bases, with 14 bases remaining between them. This CDR3 region has 15 residues. Looked up from germline, CDR1 is SNHLY and CDR2 is FYNNEI. The CDR3 here is CASSDPLVWPYEQYF. CDR3 coding DNA: TGTGCCAGCAGTGACCCCCTCGTGTGGCCCTACGAGCAGTACTTC.

This chain connects TRBV19 to TRBJ2-2; the match to TRBD1 covers 8 bases. The CDR3 runs to 18 residues. Germline values: CDR1 LNHDA, CDR2 SQIVND (reference sequence). V gave up 5 bases and J gave up 5 bases; unmatched junction bases: 16. The CDR3, as DNA: TGTGCCAGTAGTCCTTCCGGACAGGGTGGTAGATTTACCGGGGAGCTGTTTTTT. Amino acid sequence: CASSPSGQGGRFTGELFF.

A few counts support this clone. The V and J genes are TRBV27 and TRBJ1-4, with D perhaps TRBD1 (6 bases). The CDR3 has 15 amino acids. Germline V gene data show CDR1 as MNHEY and CDR2 as SMNVEV (reference sequence). V lost 6 bases to trimming and J lost 6 bases, with 17 bases between them. The CDR3 DNA reads TGTGCCAGCAGCCCAGGGGCGTCAGGGGATGAAAAACTGTTTTTT. Protein: CASSPGASGDEKLFF.

The rearrangement links TRBV2 to TRBJ2-2; D unclear. The length of the CDR3 is 16 residues. Trimming took 2 bases from V and 5 from J, leaving 15 bases between them. CDR1 is SNHLY, CDR2 FYNNEI, per germline. The CDR3 DNA reads as TGTGCCAGCAGTGAATTTCTTCTTTCCGATACCGGGGAGCTGTTTTTT. Its translation is CASSEFLLSDTGELFF.

J is TRBJ1-5 and V is TRBV11-2, with D uncertain. The CDR3 has 15 residues. Looked up from germline, CDR1 is SGHAT and CDR2 is FQNNGV. V was clipped by 1 base and J by 6 bases, with 13 bases between them. Here the CDR3 DNA reads TGTGCCAGCAGCTTAGGACCGGAGGAGAGTCAGCCCCAGCATTTT. This codes for CASSLGPEESQPQHF. The full variable domain, with the rest looked up from reference TRBV11-2 and TRBJ1-5, is EAGVAQSPRYKIIEKRQSVAFWCNPISGHATLYWYQQILGQGPKLLIQFQNNGVVDDSQLPKDRFSAERLKGVDSTLKIQPAKLEDSAVYLCASSLGPEESQPQHFGDGTRLSIL.

The J gene is TRBJ2-1, the V gene TRBV4-1; D is possibly TRBD1 (5 bases). V was trimmed by 4 bases and J by 3 bases, leaving 10 bases between them. Germline V gives CDR1 MGHRA, CDR2 YSYEKL. This CDR3 is 14 amino acids long. The CDR3 loop reads CASSLYTGYNEQFF. CDR3 in DNA: TGCGCCAGCAGCCTCTATACAGGCTACAATGAGCAGTTCTTC.

V usage is TRBV19 and J usage is TRBJ1-1; a weak D match, TRBD1 (5 bases). The V end lost 3 bases, the J end lost 4 bases, and 9 bases lay between the germline ends. The CDR3 loop spans 13 amino acids. Germline V gene sequence: CDR1 LNHDA, CDR2 SQIVND (reference sequence). The CDR3 here is CASSMTEGTEAFF. CDR3 nucleotides: TGTGCCAGTAGTATGACAGAAGGCACTGAAGCTTTCTTT.

The J gene is TRBJ2-3, the V gene TRBV10-2; D remains unclear. V lost 2 bases, J lost 4 bases, and 13 bases lay in between. Germline CDR1 WSHSY, CDR2 SAAADI. The CDR3 is 15 residues long. The CDR3 coding sequence is TGCGCCAGCAGTGAGAATGGGCCAGGCCCAGATACGCAGTATTTT. Translated: CASSENGPGPDTQYF.

The V gene is TRBV29-1, the J gene TRBJ1-2, with D perhaps matching TRBD1 (5 bases). The V and J ends lost 4 bases and 6 bases respectively, with 12 bases between them. The CDR3 loop spans 12 amino acids. The germline CDR1 and CDR2 sequences are SQVTM and ANQGSEA. The CDR3 here is CSVVWGYDGYTF. In nucleotides, the CDR3 is TGCAGCGTTGTCTGGGGCTACGATGGCTACACCTTC. Full variable domain (outside the CDR3, taken from reference TRBV29-1 and TRBJ1-2): SAVISQKPSRDICQRGTSLTIQCQVDSQVTMMFWYRQQPGQSLTLIATANQGSEATYESGFVIDKFPISRPNLTFSTLTVSNMSPEDSSIYLCSVVWGYDGYTFGSGTRLTVV.

This rearrangement joins TRBV28 to TRBJ2-1; TRBD2 matches at 11 bases. CDR1 MDHEN and CDR2 SYDVKM come from the germline V gene. This CDR3 spans 14 amino acids. Unmatched junction bases numbered 7, after V lost 9 bases and J lost 6 bases. The CDR3 DNA is TGTGCCAGTATAGCGGGAGGGCCTGGCAATGAGCAGTTCTTC. It translates to CASIAGGPGNEQFF.

The chain recombines TRBV2 with TRBJ1-4; tentative D call: TRBD1 (6 bases). The length of the CDR3 is 12 residues. Germline CDR1 reads SNHLY; CDR2 reads FYNNEI. The germline V and J ends were trimmed by 11 bases and 4 bases, with 11 bases remaining between them. Written as DNA, the CDR3 is TGTGCCCAGACAGGCGATAATGAAAAACTGTTTTTT. The encoded protein is CAQTGDNEKLFF.

The chain is built from TRBV10-3 and TRBJ1-2; TRBD1 agrees at 8 bases. The germline V gene has CDR1 ENHRY and CDR2 SYGVKD. The CDR3 runs 14 residues. V shed 8 bases and J 3 bases; nucleotides not matched to a gene: 8. The CDR3 sequence: CAISGGLDYYGYTF. The CDR3 DNA is TGTGCCATCTCAGGGGGCCTTGATTACTATGGCTACACCTTC.

The chain employs TRBV10-3 and TRBJ1-1, with unresolved D. CDR3 size: 13 residues. The germline V gene has CDR1 ENHRY and CDR2 SYGVKD. Between the trimmed V and J ends, which lost 7 bases and 4 bases, there was a span of 13 bases. CDR3 residues: CAIKPEGFTEAFF. The CDR3 DNA sequence: TGTGCCATCAAACCGGAAGGGTTCACTGAAGCTTTCTTT.

The chain has TRBV29-1 and TRBJ1-5; no clear D. Trimming cost V 4 bases and J 7 bases, with 8 bases left between them. Germline CDR1 SQVTM, CDR2 ANQGSEA. The CDR3 loop spans 11 amino acids. CDR3 in DNA: TGCAGCGTTGGATGTTTGCAGCCCCAGCATTTT. Protein product: CSVGCLQPQHF.

V gene TRBV29-1 combines with J gene TRBJ2-7, with D tentatively TRBD2 (6 bases). V lost 4 bases and J lost 3, with 10 bases in between. The CDR3 is 12 residues long. The germline CDR1 and CDR2 sequences are SQVTM and ANQGSEA. In nucleotides, the CDR3 is TGCAGCGTTGTCGAGGGAGGCTACGAGCAGTACTTC. It yields the protein CSVVEGGYEQYF.

This clone was found a few times. Other DNA sequences within the sample encode an identical CDR3. The CDR3 DNA is TGTGCCTGGAGTCTCGACTACTCCTACGAGCAGTACTTC. Translating gives CAWSLDYSYEQYF. This chain uses TRBV30 with TRBJ2-7, with D possibly being TRBD2 (5 bases). The CDR3 loop spans 13 amino acids. Germline CDR1 GTSNPN, CDR2 SVGIG (reference sequence). The ends were cut back, 2 bases at V and 0 bases at J, with 8 bases in the middle.

The table lists this clone with a count of one. The gene calls are TRBV7-9 and TRBJ2-1; D may match TRBD1 or TRBD2 (5 bases each). There are 15 residues in the CDR3. V lost 3 bases and J 2 bases, leaving 11 bases between the germline ends. The germline CDR1 and CDR2 sequences are SEHNR and FQNEAQ (reference sequence). DNA for the CDR3: TGTGCCAGCAGCTTTTACGGGGCGGCCTACAATGAGCAGTTCTTC. Protein sequence: CASSFYGAAYNEQFF.

This clone came up a few times. The rearrangement links TRBV5-1 to TRBJ1-2, with D hard to call. The CDR3 length is 14 residues. Germline V lookup: CDR1 SGHRS, CDR2 YFSETQ. The V gene lost 0 bases and the J gene lost 7 bases, with 13 bases spanning the gap. CDR3 nucleotide sequence: TGCGCCAGCAGCTTGGCCGTGGGAATGGGTGGCTACACCTTC. Translating it yields CASSLAVGMGGYTF.

V is TRBV19 and J is TRBJ2-7; TRBD1 is a possible D gene (5 bases). Germline V CDR1 and CDR2: LNHDA, SQIVND (reference sequence). The CDR3 has 13 residues. Trimming removed 2 bases from V and 8 bases from J, with 13 bases in between. CDR3 in DNA: TGTGCCAGTAGTATAACCCCAGGGTTAAAGCAGTACTTC. Its translation is CASSITPGLKQYF.

This chain uses TRBV2 with TRBJ1-3; TRBD1 is a possible D gene (6 bases). Germline CDR1 SNHLY, CDR2 FYNNEI. V was cut by 7 bases and J by 0 bases, with 10 bases left in between. The CDR3 sequence is 14 residues long. The DNA for the CDR3 is TGTGCCAGCATAGGGGGGATCTCTGGAAACACCATATATTTT. Its translation is CASIGGISGNTIYF.